This T cell receptor (beta chain) was sequenced in a study of monozygotic twins with inflammatory bowel disease. No DNA is given; TCRdb re-called the 5' RACE reads and lists each CDR3 protein once. The sample totals approximately 330,000 distinct CDR3 sequences; its top ten clones hold 2%. The sample comprised blood. The TCR originated in a human donor with ulcerative colitis or Crohn's disease, or a healthy co-twin of an affected twin (not recorded which).

This CDR3 is CASSLEGAYGYTF. This chain uses TRBV7-2 with TRBJ1-2; the TRBD1 assignment by TCRdb is unverifiable without DNA. The V gene's germline CDR1 is SGHTA and CDR2 FQGNSA. The CDR3 totals 13 residues.